This TCR beta chain was found in a study of cytomegalovirus exposure and HLA in healthy donors. Study-wide results and limits: The study listed under 200 cytomegalovirus-associated TCR beta chains.

This clone appeared once. Its antigen is currently unknown. Method: immunoSEQ multiplex PCR; TCRdb's copy keeps in-frame clones and lacks some. The data show 150,000 to 200,000 clones, more than 75% seen once. Germline values: CDR1 LNHDA, CDR2 SQIVND (reference sequence). This CDR3 spans 16 amino acids. V gave up 2 bases and J gave up 2 bases; unmatched junction bases: 4. The chain has TRBV19 and TRBJ1-2, with TRBD1 matching over 11 bases. Source material: PBMCs. The clonotype originates from a woman aged 18-29 years in good health and CMV-seronegative. The CDR3 is CASSITGTGGNYGYTF. In DNA form, the CDR3 reads TGTGCCAGTAGTATAACCGGGACAGGGGGGAACTATGGCTACACCTTC.